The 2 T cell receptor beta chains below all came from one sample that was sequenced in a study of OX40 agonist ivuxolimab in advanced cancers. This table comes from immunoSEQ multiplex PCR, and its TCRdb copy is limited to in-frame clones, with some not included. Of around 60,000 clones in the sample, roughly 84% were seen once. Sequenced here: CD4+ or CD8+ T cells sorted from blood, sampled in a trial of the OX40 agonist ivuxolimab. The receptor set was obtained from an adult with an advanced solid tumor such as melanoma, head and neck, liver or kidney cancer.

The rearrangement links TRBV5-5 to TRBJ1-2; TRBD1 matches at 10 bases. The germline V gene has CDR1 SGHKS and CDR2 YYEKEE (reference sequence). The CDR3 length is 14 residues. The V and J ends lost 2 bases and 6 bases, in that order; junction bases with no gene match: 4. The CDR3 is CASSFPGTGDGYTF. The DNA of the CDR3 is TGTGCCAGCAGCTTTCCCGGGACAGGGGATGGCTACACCTTC.

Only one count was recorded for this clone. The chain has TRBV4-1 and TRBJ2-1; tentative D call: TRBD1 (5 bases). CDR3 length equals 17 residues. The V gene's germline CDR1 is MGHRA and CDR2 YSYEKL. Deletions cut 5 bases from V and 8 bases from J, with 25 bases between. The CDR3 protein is CASSKTRQQQLGYEQFF. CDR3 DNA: TGCGCCAGCAGCAAGACAAGACAGCAGCAACTTGGGTATGAGCAGTTCTTC.